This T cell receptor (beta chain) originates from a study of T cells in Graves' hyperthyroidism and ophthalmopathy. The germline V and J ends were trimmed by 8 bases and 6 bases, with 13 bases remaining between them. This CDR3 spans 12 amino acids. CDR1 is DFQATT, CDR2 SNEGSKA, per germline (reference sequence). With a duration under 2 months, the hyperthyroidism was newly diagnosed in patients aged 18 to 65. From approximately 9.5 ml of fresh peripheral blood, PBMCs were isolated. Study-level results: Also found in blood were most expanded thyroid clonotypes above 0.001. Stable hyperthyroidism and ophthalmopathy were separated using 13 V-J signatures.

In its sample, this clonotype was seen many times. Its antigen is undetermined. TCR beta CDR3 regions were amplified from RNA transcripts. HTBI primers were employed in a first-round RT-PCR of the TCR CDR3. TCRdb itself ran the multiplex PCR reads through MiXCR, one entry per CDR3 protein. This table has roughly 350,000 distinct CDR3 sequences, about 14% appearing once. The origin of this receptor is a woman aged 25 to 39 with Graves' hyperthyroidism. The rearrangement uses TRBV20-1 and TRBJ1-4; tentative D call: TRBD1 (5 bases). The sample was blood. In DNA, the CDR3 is TGCAGTTCCCGGGGCGGGGATGAAAAACTGTTTTTT. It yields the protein CSSRGGDEKLFF.